The 11 T cell receptor beta chains listed next were all sequenced from one sample in a study of blood T cell repertoires in COVID-19. The data were produced by immunoSEQ multiplex PCR, yet TCRdb's version contains in-frame clones alone and is incomplete. The sample consists of 300,000 to 400,000 clones, roughly 90% of them appearing once. Sequencing input: PBMCs or T cells enriched from blood (not recorded which). These receptor sequences come from a woman aged 25 to 39 with acute COVID-19.

The chain joins TRBV7-7 to TRBJ2-7; D may be TRBD1 (5 bases). CDR1 is SSHAT and CDR2 is FNYEAQ in the germline V gene (reference sequence). Trimming stripped 2 bases from V and 7 bases from J, with 12 bases between. The CDR3 loop spans 13 amino acids. CDR3 nucleotides: TGTGCCAGCAGCTTACAGGGTTGGGGAGAGCAGTACTTC. Its protein is CASSLQGWGEQYF.

V gene TRBV5-1 combines with J gene TRBJ2-7; 12 bases are shared with TRBD1. There are 16 residues in the CDR3. The V gene end was trimmed by 4 bases and the J gene end by 5 bases; junction bases not matched to a gene: 10. Germline V gene sequence: CDR1 SGHRS, CDR2 YFSETQ. Here the CDR3 reads CASSGPGQGASNEQYF. The CDR3, as DNA: TGCGCCAGCAGCGGACCGGGACAGGGGGCTTCAAACGAGCAGTACTTC.

V and J are TRBV7-9 and TRBJ2-2; TRBD2 agrees at 8 bases. Trimming removed 5 bases from V and 7 bases from J; junction bases left unmatched: 12. Germline CDR1 SEHNR, CDR2 FQNEAQ (reference sequence). The CDR3 loop spans 16 amino acids. The CDR3 is CASSPGGAGDGGELFF. The CDR3 DNA follows: TGTGCCAGCAGCCCGGGAGGGGCAGGGGACGGCGGGGAGCTGTTTTTT.

The rearrangement uses TRBV5-5 and TRBJ1-1, with 9 bases that match TRBD1. The CDR3 length is 18 residues. Germline V gene data show CDR1 as SGHKS and CDR2 as YYEKEE (reference sequence). V shed 7 bases and J 0 bases; nucleotides not matched to a gene: 16. The CDR3 protein is CASGDAGTGLFLNTEAFF. CDR3 DNA sequence: TGTGCCAGCGGGGATGCCGGGACAGGGCTATTCTTGAACACTGAAGCTTTCTTT.

The chain uses TRBV10-3 and TRBJ2-1, with a tentative D call TRBD1 (6 bases). The CDR3 sequence is 15 residues long. Between the trimmed V and J ends, which lost 0 bases and 5 bases, there was a span of 11 bases. Germline CDR1 reads ENHRY; CDR2 reads SYGVKD. This CDR3 is CAISESDRRNNEQFF. The CDR3 nucleotides are TGTGCCATCAGTGAGTCGGACAGACGAAACAATGAGCAGTTCTTC.

The V and J genes are TRBV5-6 and TRBJ2-3, with 10 bases identical to TRBD1. Unmatched junction bases numbered 3, after V lost 2 bases and J lost 0 bases. Germline V CDR1 and CDR2: SGHDT, YYEEEE. The CDR3 is 16 residues long. CDR3 loop: CASSFGTGVSTDTQYF. CDR3 in DNA: TGTGCCAGCAGCTTCGGGACAGGGGTAAGCACAGATACGCAGTATTTT. The full variable domain, with the rest looked up from reference TRBV5-6 and TRBJ2-3, is DAGVTQSPTHLIKTRGQQVTLRCSPKSGHDTVSWYQQALGQGPQFIFQYYEEEERQRGNFPDRFSGHQFPNYSSELNVNALLLGDSALYLCASSFGTGVSTDTQYFGPGTRLTVL.

The genes are TRBV11-2 and TRBJ2-1; TRBD1 matches at 7 bases. J gave up 2 bases and V 5 bases, and 6 bases lay outside the gene matches. The CDR3 is 15 residues long. Germline CDR1 and CDR2: SGHAT and FQNNGV. CDR3 nucleotides: TGTGCCAGCAGCCCCAGACAGGGAACCTACAATGAGCAGTTCTTC. Encoded protein: CASSPRQGTYNEQFF.

The chain recombines TRBV7-8 with TRBJ1-2; maybe TRBD1 (5 bases). The CDR3 has 17 residues. CDR1 and CDR2 (germline): SGHVS, FQNEAQ. V was trimmed by 2 bases and J by 6 bases, leaving 22 bases between them. The CDR3, as DNA: TGTGCCAGCAGCTTATCCGGAAGGGGAGGGATGGCAGATGGCTACACCTTC. This gives the protein CASSLSGRGGMADGYTF.

The chain combines TRBV29-1 with TRBJ1-2; no clear D gene. Trimming pared 6 bases from V and 8 bases from J, leaving 16 bases between. The germline V gene has CDR1 SQVTM and CDR2 ANQGSEA. The CDR3 sequence is 12 residues long. CDR3 DNA sequence: TGCAGCGTCCCCAGGATGTCGGAAGGCTACACCTTC. Translation gives CSVPRMSEGYTF.

J is TRBJ1-2 and V is TRBV10-3; the match to TRBD1 covers 7 bases. This CDR3 spans 11 amino acids. The junction had 5 bases not matched to a gene; V was cut back by 6 bases and J by 10 bases. The germline V gene encodes CDR1 ENHRY and CDR2 SYGVKD. CDR3 in DNA: TGTGCCATCAGGGACGACAGGGACTACACCTTC. The encoded protein is CAIRDDRDYTF.

J is TRBJ2-4 and V is TRBV5-1, with 7 positions matching TRBD1. Germline CDR1 and CDR2: SGHRS and YFSETQ. J lost 0 bases, V lost 4 bases, and 13 bases had no gene match. The CDR3 is made up of 18 amino acids. Here the CDR3 DNA reads TGCGCCAGCAGCGAGAATCTACAGGGGACGTTAGCCAAAAACATTCAGTACTTC. Protein: CASSENLQGTLAKNIQYF. The full variable domain, with the rest looked up from reference TRBV5-1 and TRBJ2-4, is KAGVTQTPRYLIKTRGQQVTLSCSPISGHRSVSWYQQTPGQGLQFLFEYFSETQRNKGNFPGRFSGRQFSNSRSEMNVSTLELGDSALYLCASSENLQGTLAKNIQYFGAGTRLSVL.